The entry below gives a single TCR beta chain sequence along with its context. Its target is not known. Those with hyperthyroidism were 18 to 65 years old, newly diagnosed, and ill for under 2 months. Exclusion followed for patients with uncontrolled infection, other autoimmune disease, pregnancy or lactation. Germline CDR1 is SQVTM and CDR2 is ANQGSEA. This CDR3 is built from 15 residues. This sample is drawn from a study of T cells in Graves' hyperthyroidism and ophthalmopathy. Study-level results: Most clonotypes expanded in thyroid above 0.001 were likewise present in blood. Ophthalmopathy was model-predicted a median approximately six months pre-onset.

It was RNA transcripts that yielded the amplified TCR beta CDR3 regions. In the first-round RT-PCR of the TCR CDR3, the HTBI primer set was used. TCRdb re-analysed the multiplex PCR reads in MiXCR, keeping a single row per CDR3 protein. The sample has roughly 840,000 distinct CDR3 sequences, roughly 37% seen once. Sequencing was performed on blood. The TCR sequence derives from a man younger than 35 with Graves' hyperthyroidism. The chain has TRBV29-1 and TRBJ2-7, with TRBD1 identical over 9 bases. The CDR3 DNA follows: TGCAGTGCTAGAGAATTGGGACAGGGTCCCTACGAGCAGTACTTC. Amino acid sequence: CSARELGQGPYEQYF.